This T cell receptor (beta chain) is drawn from a study of blood T cell repertoires in COVID-19. For the study at large: Some COVID-19 samples were acute and others convalescent; all came from the United States, Italy and Spain. PBMCs, B-cell-depleted T cells, or T cells were the source of the cDNA or gDNA that made up the material.

In the original processing: From reference gene primer amplification, estimates of nucleated cell counts were derived. Method: immunoSEQ multiplex PCR; TCRdb's copy keeps in-frame clones and lacks some. That table is the source of V, J and clone size, and D and trimming were worked out from the DNA. Among a few hundred thousand clones, nearly 85% were seen once, and the ten largest hold about 1.3%. Trimming removed 0 bases from V and 6 bases from J, with 19 bases in between. Germline V gene data show CDR1 as LNHNV and CDR2 as YYDKDF (reference sequence). CDR3 length: 17 residues. Patients in Seattle were enrolled during active infection, then followed longitudinally.

The sequence came from a young woman with COVID-19, enrolled during active disease. This chain joins TRBV15 and TRBJ2-3; no reliable D call. The sequenced material came from peripheral blood. Here the CDR3 DNA reads TGTGCCACCAGCAGAGAAACTTCACTCTCCCGCTGGGATACGCAGTATTTT. Its protein is CATSRETSLSRWDTQYF.